The 20 T cell receptor beta chains presented below share a single source sample, sequenced in a study of identical twins. TCRdb reanalysed the 5' RACE reads using MiXCR and keeps one entry per CDR3 protein. The sample contains 450,000 to 500,000 distinct CDR3 sequences, about 13% of which appear only once. In addition, the sample was reused for a study of yellow fever vaccine responses in identical twins.

Specimen: CD4+ T cells sorted from blood. All receptors derive from a woman aged 18-29 years in good health.

This chain uses TRBV20-1 with TRBJ2-3, with D possibly being TRBD2 (6 bases). Germline V CDR1 and CDR2: DFQATT, SNEGSKA (reference sequence). Trimming left V 2 bases short and J 1 base short, with 10 bases between. The CDR3 extends over 14 amino acids. The CDR3 DNA reads as TGCAGTGCTAGACGGGCTAGCGGCACAGATACGCAGTATTTT. As protein: CSARRASGTDTQYF.

This chain joins TRBV11-2 and TRBJ2-1; the match to TRBD2 covers 9 bases. Trimming at V came to 1 base and at J to 0 bases, leaving 10 bases not matched to a gene. Germline assignment: CDR1 SGHAT and CDR2 FQNNGV. The CDR3 covers 19 residues. Here the CDR3 reads CASSLGYRRGGSSYNEQFF. In DNA, the CDR3 is TGTGCCAGCAGCTTAGGATATAGGCGGGGGGGTAGCTCCTACAATGAGCAGTTCTTC. Supplemented by reference TRBV11-2 and TRBJ2-1, the full variable domain reads EAGVAQSPRYKIIEKRQSVAFWCNPISGHATLYWYQQILGQGPKLLIQFQNNGVVDDSQLPKDRFSAERLKGVDSTLKIQPAKLEDSAVYLCASSLGYRRGGSSYNEQFFGPGTRLTVL.

This clonotype was found a few times. The chain couples TRBV29-1 to TRBJ2-3, with a weak D call TRBD1 (5 bases). This CDR3 contains 13 residues. With 5 bases removed from V and 0 bases from J, the gap between germline ends came to 9 bases. CDR1 and CDR2 from the germline V gene are SQVTM and ANQGSEA. CDR3 region: CSVTRQSTDTQYF. CDR3 nucleotides: TGCAGCGTTACCCGACAGAGCACAGATACGCAGTATTTT.

The V call is TRBV5-1, the J call TRBJ2-7, with 9 bases fitting TRBD1. The V gene's germline CDR1 is SGHRS and CDR2 YFSETQ. This CDR3 has 14 residues. Trimming removed 4 bases from V and 6 bases from J; junction bases left unmatched: 8. The CDR3 nucleotides read TGCGCCAGCAGCGGACCGGGACAGGGTCGCGAGCAGTACTTC. Translating gives CASSGPGQGREQYF.

The V and J genes are TRBV3-1 and TRBJ1-2; TRBD1 aligns across 8 bases. This CDR3 spans 15 amino acids. Per germline, CDR1 LGHDT and CDR2 YNNKEL (reference sequence). V was clipped by 0 bases and J by 7 bases; unmatched bases: 7. The CDR3 sequence: CASSQDQGARLGYTF. The CDR3 bases are TGTGCCAGCAGCCAAGATCAGGGGGCGCGACTTGGCTACACCTTC.

This clonotype appeared a few times. This chain uses TRBV7-9 with TRBJ1-4; a weak D match, TRBD1 (5 bases). The CDR3 runs to 15 residues. Trimming took off 5 bases at V and 3 bases at J, with 13 bases between the two ends. CDR1 SEHNR and CDR2 FQNEAQ come from the germline V gene (reference sequence). CDR3 residues: CASSDTGWANEKLFF. The CDR3 nucleotides read TGTGCCAGCAGCGACACAGGTTGGGCTAATGAAAAACTGTTTTTT. Full variable domain (missing parts from reference TRBV7-9 and TRBJ1-4): DTGVSQNPRHKITKRGQNVTFRCDPISEHNRLYWYRQTLGQGPEFLTYFQNEAQLEKSRLLSDRFSAERPKGSFSTLEIQRTEQGDSAMYLCASSDTGWANEKLFFGSGTQLSVL.

This clonotype appeared a few times. The V gene is TRBV20-1, the J gene TRBJ2-1, with a tentative D call TRBD1 (6 bases). Germline V gene sequence: CDR1 DFQATT, CDR2 SNEGSKA (reference sequence). This CDR3 is built from 16 residues. Trimming took off 1 base at V and 4 bases at J, with 17 bases between the two ends. The CDR3 reads CSARVVSQGRYNEQFF. CDR3 coding DNA: TGCAGTGCTAGAGTTGTCAGTCAGGGGCGGTACAATGAGCAGTTCTTC.

The chain uses TRBV3-1 and TRBJ2-1, with 10 positions matching TRBD2. The length of the CDR3 is 16 residues. Trimming cost V 6 bases and J 6 bases; bases outside gene matches: 11. Germline lookup yields CDR1 LGHDT and CDR2 YNNKEL (reference sequence). The CDR3: CASREKPGLATNEQFF. The CDR3, as DNA: TGTGCCAGCAGAGAGAAGCCGGGACTAGCGACCAATGAGCAGTTCTTC.

This clonotype was seen many times. The rearrangement joins TRBV29-1 to TRBJ2-7; 11 positions agree with TRBD1. CDR3 length: 14 residues. Germline trimming cut 3 bases from V and 4 bases from J; bases unmatched to any gene: 5. CDR1 is SQVTM and CDR2 is ANQGSEA in the germline V gene. This CDR3 reads CSVDRTGGLYEQYF. In DNA form, the CDR3 reads TGCAGCGTTGACAGGACAGGGGGCTTGTACGAGCAGTACTTC.

The chain uses TRBV6-5 and TRBJ2-2; 9 positions agree with TRBD2. The CDR3 is 15 residues long. Losses at the gene ends were 4 bases for V and 9 bases for J; bases not matched to a gene: 9. Germline CDR1 is MNHEY and CDR2 is SVGAGI. The CDR3 DNA reads as TGTGCCAGCAGTTTGGGACTAGCTGGCGGCCGGGAGCTGTTTTTT. Protein product: CASSLGLAGGRELFF.

This clonotype was found a few times. The rearrangement links TRBV7-8 to TRBJ1-5, with 9 bases fitting TRBD1. The CDR3 extends over 16 amino acids. Looked up from germline, CDR1 is SGHVS and CDR2 is FQNEAQ. The junction had 7 bases not matched to a gene; V was cut back by 0 bases and J by 7 bases. CDR3 nucleotide sequence: TGTGCCAGCAGCTTAGCCGGGACAGGGTTAGTCCAGCCCCAGCATTTT. Amino acid sequence: CASSLAGTGLVQPQHF.

V is TRBV11-2 and J is TRBJ2-5, with D maybe TRBD2 (7 bases). V was cut by 4 bases and J by 5 bases, with 20 bases left in between. CDR3 length: 16 residues. Germline-derived CDR1 and CDR2 are SGHAT and FQNNGV. The CDR3 nucleotides are TGTGCCAGCAGCTCAGGGCGGTCGGGGGGCTACGAGACCCAGTACTTC. Translating it yields CASSSGRSGGYETQYF.

The CDR3 region is CSASRQTNEQFF. The CDR3 nucleotides are TGCAGTGCTAGCCGACAGACCAATGAGCAGTTCTTC. The chain recombines TRBV20-1 with TRBJ2-1; the D gene is possibly TRBD1 (5 bases). The germline gives CDR1 DFQATT, CDR2 SNEGSKA (reference sequence). This CDR3 contains 12 residues. V dropped 3 bases and J dropped 6 bases, with 9 bases sitting between them.

This clonotype was found many times. This sequence joins TRBV12-3 or TRBV12-4 and TRBJ2-7; maybe TRBD1 (6 bases). The CDR3 loop spans 14 amino acids. The V end was cut by 2 bases, the J end by 2 bases, with 10 bases between. In DNA form, the CDR3 reads TGTGCCAGCAGTTTAACAGGGAAAGCCTACGAGCAGTACTTC. Protein: CASSLTGKAYEQYF.

This clonotype was seen ten or more times. The chain carries TRBV29-1 and TRBJ2-7, with D maybe TRBD2 (6 bases). V dropped 2 bases and J dropped 1 base, with 12 bases sitting between them. Germline V gives CDR1 SQVTM, CDR2 ANQGSEA. The CDR3 is 14 amino acids. CDR3 DNA: TGCAGCGTTGAATGGGCGGGAAGGTCCTACGAGCAGTACTTC. This gives the protein CSVEWAGRSYEQYF.

V is TRBV20-1 and J is TRBJ1-5, with D unclear. Trimming pared 3 bases from V and 2 bases from J, leaving 8 bases between. This CDR3 region has 13 residues. The germline V gene encodes CDR1 DFQATT and CDR2 SNEGSKA (reference sequence). The CDR3 nucleotides read TGCAGTGCTAGGCGTCTCGGCAATCAGCCCCAGCATTTT. Protein sequence: CSARRLGNQPQHF.

This clonotype has only a few counts. This chain joins TRBV28 and TRBJ2-7, with 11 nucleotides matching TRBD1. The CDR3 covers 17 residues. Trimming at V came to 4 bases and at J to 1 base, leaving 9 bases not matched to a gene. The germline CDR1 and CDR2 sequences are MDHEN and SYDVKM. CDR3 region: CASSSFGQGATSYEQYF. The CDR3 DNA is TGTGCCAGCAGTTCTTTTGGACAGGGGGCAACATCCTACGAGCAGTACTTC. The complete variable domain, with remaining parts taken from reference TRBV28 and TRBJ2-7, reads DVKVTQSSRYLVKRTGEKVFLECVQDMDHENMFWYRQDPGLGLRLIYFSYDVKMKEKGDIPEGYSVSREKKERFSLILESASTNQTSMYLCASSSFGQGATSYEQYFGPGTRLTVT.

The rearrangement joins TRBV3-1 to TRBJ2-2; no firm D call. The germline V gene has CDR1 LGHDT and CDR2 YNNKEL (reference sequence). V lost 0 bases to trimming and J lost 7 bases, with 12 bases between them. There are 15 residues in the CDR3. CDR3 in DNA: TGTGCCAGCAGCCAAGAGGGCAGTGGAGTCGGGGAGCTGTTTTTT. Translated, it gives CASSQEGSGVGELFF.

This chain uses TRBV12-3 or TRBV12-4 with TRBJ1-3; TRBD1 matches at 7 bases. This CDR3 contains 11 residues. The junction had 2 bases not matched to a gene; V was cut back by 6 bases and J by 9 bases. The CDR3 region has the DNA TGTGCCAGCAGCCCAGGGGGCACCATATATTTT. It codes for CASSPGGTIYF.

This chain uses TRBV5-1 with TRBJ2-3; D gene ambiguous. The CDR3 is 13 residues long. Between the trimmed V and J ends, which lost 4 bases and 4 bases, there was a span of 10 bases. Germline V CDR1 and CDR2: SGHRS, YFSETQ. The CDR3, as DNA: TGCGCCAGCAGCCCCTTCGGTGCAGATACGCAGTATTTT. This encodes CASSPFGADTQYF.